The 29 T cell receptor beta chains below all came from one sample that was sequenced in a study of cytotoxic CD8 clonotypes in ibrutinib-treated CLL (dated by TCRdb to the early 2020s). The time point label on this specimen signifies: roughly 25 months on ibrutinib. Libraries came from the immunoSEQ multiplex PCR assay. Imported from immuneACCESS, the table was reduced by TCRdb to in-frame sequences with V and J called. These copies leave out some clones; in studies compared against another copy, an unresolved V gene accounts for under half, and the cause of the remainder is not known. This sample comprises some 130,000 clones, around four fifths of them detected only once. The biggest ten clones account for about 3.3% of the sample. The material sequenced was PBMCs, taken after 24 months of ibrutinib treatment. The origin of the receptors is a human donor with chronic lymphocytic leukemia.

This clone was detected once. This rearrangement joins TRBV10-1 to TRBJ1-2; perhaps TRBD1 as D (6 bases). Germline assignment: CDR1 WNHNN and CDR2 SYGVQD (reference sequence). V shed 1 base and J shed 4 bases, with 19 bases lying between them. This CDR3 is 17 amino acids long. The CDR3 coding sequence is TGCGCCAGCAGTGAGTTACTGCGGCGGGGGCGTCTCTATGGCTACACCTTC. Amino acid sequence: CASSELLRRGRLYGYTF.

V usage is TRBV18 and J usage is TRBJ2-4, with D tentatively TRBD2 (6 bases). The CDR3 has 14 residues. CDR1 is KGHSH, CDR2 LQKENI, per germline. V was clipped by 4 bases and J by 4 bases, with 11 bases between them. CDR3 sequence (DNA): TGTGCCAGCTCACGCGAGGCGGGAAAAAACATTCAGTACTTC. It encodes CASSREAGKNIQYF.

CDR3 in DNA: TGTGCCAGCAGTCTCACAGGGTCGTCGACGGATCAGCCCCAGCATTTT. Translated, it gives CASSLTGSSTDQPQHF. The chain links TRBV28 to TRBJ1-5, with a tentative D call TRBD1 (6 bases). This CDR3 is 16 amino acids long. CDR1 is MDHEN, CDR2 SYDVKM, per germline. Trimming pared 5 bases from V and 5 bases from J, leaving 19 bases between.

This clone was detected only a few times. The chain joins TRBV4-2 to TRBJ2-7, with 7 bases fitting TRBD1. V shed 9 bases, J shed 2 bases, and the junction held 7 bases outside the gene matches. CDR1 and CDR2 from the germline V gene are LGHNA and YNFKEQ. The CDR3 has 13 amino acids. The CDR3 DNA sequence: TGTGCCAGTAGCAGGGGGACCACCTACGAGCAGTACTTC. Translated, it gives CASSRGTTYEQYF.

The CDR3 spells CASSGTGGTGELFF. The CDR3 DNA sequence: TGTGCCAGCAGTGGGACAGGGGGTACGGGGGAGCTGTTTTTT. The chain is built from TRBV28 and TRBJ2-2; 11 bases are shared with TRBD1. The CDR3 covers 14 residues. V trimming: 5 bases; J trimming: 8 bases; junction bases outside the gene matches: 4. Looked up from germline, CDR1 is MDHEN and CDR2 is SYDVKM.

There are a few counts of this clone. The chain employs TRBV25-1 and TRBJ1-4; 7 bases are a match to TRBD1. With 5 bases clipped from V and 5 bases from J, the junction kept 8 bases outside the gene matches. There are 15 residues in the CDR3. Germline CDR1 and CDR2: MGHDK and SYGVNS. The DNA for the CDR3 is TGTGCCAGCAGTCCCATCAGGGGGGGGAATGAAAAACTGTTTTTT. It yields the protein CASSPIRGGNEKLFF.

This rearrangement joins TRBV25-1 to TRBJ1-2, with 8 bases matching TRBD1. CDR3 length: 13 amino acids. In germline, CDR1 is MGHDK, CDR2 SYGVNS. V shed 2 bases and J 8 bases; nucleotides not matched to a gene: 4. This CDR3 is CASSERTGLGYTF. CDR3 nucleotide sequence: TGTGCCAGCAGTGAACGGACAGGGCTAGGCTACACCTTC.

This chain uses TRBV2 with TRBJ1-5, with D perhaps matching TRBD1 (5 bases). The CDR3 is made up of 13 amino acids. Between the trimmed V and J ends, which lost 7 bases and 4 bases, there was a span of 11 bases. CDR1 SNHLY and CDR2 FYNNEI come from the germline V gene. This CDR3 is CASIRDLNQPQHF. The DNA of the CDR3 is TGTGCCAGCATTAGGGACCTAAATCAGCCCCAGCATTTT.

The J gene is TRBJ1-5, the V gene TRBV7-8, with unresolved D. Trimming took off 5 bases at V and 1 base at J, with 21 bases between the two ends. There are 18 residues in the CDR3. The V gene's germline CDR1 is SGHVS and CDR2 FQNEAQ. Here the CDR3 reads CASSLREGSEVSNQPQHF. DNA of the CDR3: TGTGCCAGCAGCCTCCGGGAGGGCAGCGAGGTGAGCAATCAGCCCCAGCATTTT.

Here the CDR3 DNA reads TGCGCCAGCAGCTTGGAGGGGACCGCCACCCTCCACTTT. It encodes CASSLEGTATLHF. This sequence joins TRBV5-1 and TRBJ1-6, with D possibly being TRBD1 (5 bases). CDR3 length: 13 residues. Germline V gene data show CDR1 as SGHRS and CDR2 as YFSETQ. Trimming cost V 0 bases and J 14 bases, with 12 bases left between them.

The chain links TRBV18 to TRBJ2-5; the match to TRBD1 covers 8 bases. Trimming removed 3 bases from V and 1 base from J; junction bases left unmatched: 1. This CDR3 region has 14 residues. Germline V CDR1 and CDR2: KGHSH, LQKENI. CDR3 residues: CASSPDRAQETQYF. The CDR3 region has the DNA TGTGCCAGCTCACCGGACAGGGCCCAAGAGACCCAGTACTTC.

This chain connects TRBV7-9 to TRBJ2-7; D unresolved. The CDR3 has 13 amino acids. V gave up 2 bases and J gave up 4 bases, with 9 bases separating them. The germline V gene has CDR1 SEHNR and CDR2 FQNEAQ (reference sequence). The CDR3 here is CASSLSWGYEQYF. The CDR3 DNA follows: TGTGCCAGCAGCTTATCGTGGGGTTACGAGCAGTACTTC.

This clone was detected only a few times. This sequence joins TRBV30 and TRBJ1-1; D not certain. Germline assignment: CDR1 GTSNPN and CDR2 SVGIG (reference sequence). The CDR3 extends over 10 amino acids. V was shortened by 7 bases and J by 10 bases, with 13 bases between the two germline ends. The CDR3 is CASKGPRAFF. The CDR3 DNA is TGTGCCTCAAAGGGCCCCCGAGCTTTCTTT. The full variable domain, in which reference TRBV30 and TRBJ1-1 provide the parts outside the CDR3, is SQTIHQWPATLVQPVGSPLSLECTVEGTSNPNLYWYRQAAGRGLQLLFYSVGIGQISSEVPQNLSASRPQDRQFILSSKKLLLSDSGFYLCASKGPRAFFGQGTRLTVV.

The rearrangement links TRBV30 to TRBJ2-4; the D call may be TRBD1 or TRBD2 (5 bases each). The length of the CDR3 is 12 residues. The germline gives CDR1 GTSNPN, CDR2 SVGIG (reference sequence). V gave up 5 bases and J gave up 0 bases, with 5 bases separating them. CDR3 DNA sequence: TGTGCCTGGGGGGGAGCCAAAAACATTCAGTACTTC. Protein: CAWGGAKNIQYF. Full variable domain (rest looked up from reference TRBV30 and TRBJ2-4): SQTIHQWPATLVQPVGSPLSLECTVEGTSNPNLYWYRQAAGRGLQLLFYSVGIGQISSEVPQNLSASRPQDRQFILSSKKLLLSDSGFYLCAWGGAKNIQYFGAGTRLSVL.

This chain connects TRBV4-2 to TRBJ1-4; 9 positions match TRBD1. V gave up 3 bases and J gave up 5 bases; unmatched junction bases: 7. The CDR3 runs to 16 residues. CDR1 LGHNA and CDR2 YNFKEQ come from the germline V gene. The DNA for the CDR3 is TGTGCCAGCAGCCAGGGACGGACAGGGGAGAATGAAAAACTGTTTTTT. Translating gives CASSQGRTGENEKLFF.

V gene TRBV7-9 combines with J gene TRBJ1-6; D gene ambiguous. The CDR3 covers 15 residues. The ends were cut back, 5 bases at V and 0 bases at J, with 8 bases in the middle. CDR1 is SEHNR, CDR2 FQNEAQ, per germline (reference sequence). Here the CDR3 DNA reads TGTGCCAGCAGCCATTCGAGCTCCTATAATTCACCCCTCCACTTT. This encodes CASSHSSSYNSPLHF. The full variable domain, in which reference TRBV7-9 and TRBJ1-6 provide the parts outside the CDR3, is DTGVSQNPRHKITKRGQNVTFRCDPISEHNRLYWYRQTLGQGPEFLTYFQNEAQLEKSRLLSDRFSAERPKGSFSTLEIQRTEQGDSAMYLCASSHSSSYNSPLHFGNGTRLTVT.

This clone turned up a few times. The genes are TRBV7-7 and TRBJ2-2; 7 bases are a match to TRBD1. The CDR3 loop spans 15 amino acids. After removal of 4 bases from V and 4 bases from J, the junction contained 6 bases not matched to a gene. CDR1 is SSHAT and CDR2 is FNYEAQ in the germline V gene (reference sequence). DNA for the CDR3: TGTGCCAGCAGCTACAGGGGTTGGGGCACCGGGGAGCTGTTTTTT. This codes for CASSYRGWGTGELFF.

This clone was recorded a few times. The V and J genes are TRBV7-9 and TRBJ1-5; D perhaps matches TRBD1 (5 bases). Between the trimmed V and J ends, which lost 4 bases and 9 bases, there was a span of 16 bases. The CDR3 runs to 14 residues. Germline CDR1 is SEHNR and CDR2 is FQNEAQ (reference sequence). CDR3 nucleotide sequence: TGTGCCAGCAGCTCTCGGACACGGATGGGGCCCCAGCATTTT. This codes for CASSSRTRMGPQHF.

This clone was found many times. The chain recombines TRBV11-2 with TRBJ1-6, with D tentatively TRBD1 (6 bases). The V end was cut by 5 bases, the J end by 8 bases, with 10 bases between. Germline loops: CDR1 SGHAT, CDR2 FQNNGV. The CDR3 has 13 residues. The CDR3 nucleotides are TGTGCCAGCAGCGGGGGGCTCTATTCACCCCTCCACTTT. This codes for CASSGGLYSPLHF.

J is TRBJ1-2 and V is TRBV7-2; D not resolved. Trimming took 2 bases from V and 3 from J, leaving 13 bases between them. The CDR3 spans 15 residues. Per germline, CDR1 SGHTA and CDR2 FQGNSA. CDR3 bases: TGTGCCAGCAGCTTAATGCAGGCTGGGGACTATGGCTACACCTTC. It yields the protein CASSLMQAGDYGYTF.

This clone was counted a few times. This chain uses TRBV13 with TRBJ1-6; TRBD1 might be the D (5 bases). V lost 8 bases and J 5 bases, leaving 16 bases between the germline ends. Germline CDR1 reads PRHDT; CDR2 reads FYEKMQ (reference sequence). The CDR3 is made up of 15 amino acids. The CDR3 nucleotides are TGTGCCAGCCTGCGGGGCGCCGCAAATAATTCACCCCTCCACTTT. Translation gives CASLRGAANNSPLHF.

The genes are TRBV7-6 and TRBJ1-5, with a possible D match to TRBD1 (5 bases). The CDR3 contains 14 residues. V was pared by 1 base and J by 7 bases, with 11 bases between. Looked up from germline, CDR1 is SGHVS and CDR2 is FNYEAQ. The CDR3 loop is CASSLVLGEQPQHF. Written as DNA, the CDR3 is TGTGCCAGCAGCTTAGTCTTAGGGGAGCAGCCCCAGCATTTT.

The chain joins TRBV27 to TRBJ1-1; a possible D gene is TRBD1 (5 bases). Per germline, CDR1 MNHEY and CDR2 SMNVEV (reference sequence). The CDR3 runs 13 residues. Between the trimmed V and J ends, which lost 6 bases and 4 bases, there was a span of 12 bases. Written as DNA, the CDR3 is TGTGCCAGCAGAAGCAGGGTGTTCACTGAAGCTTTCTTT. Translating gives CASRSRVFTEAFF.

The rearrangement uses TRBV6-5 and TRBJ1-2; TRBD1 might be the D (6 bases). The ends were cut back, 5 bases at V and 5 bases at J, with 12 bases in the middle. CDR1 and CDR2 from the germline V gene are MNHEY and SVGAGI. CDR3 length: 13 amino acids. Here the CDR3 reads CASSTGITYGYTF. The CDR3 bases are TGTGCCAGCAGTACAGGGATTACGTATGGCTACACCTTC.

The chain carries TRBV6-6 and TRBJ2-3; D might be TRBD2 (7 bases). The germline CDR1 and CDR2 sequences are MNHNY and SVGAGI (reference sequence). The CDR3 covers 15 residues. Trimming shortened V by 8 bases and J by 2 bases, and 17 bases separated the two germline ends. CDR3 amino acids: CASVREGGPTDTQYF. The CDR3 DNA reads TGTGCCAGCGTCAGGGAGGGGGGGCCCACAGATACGCAGTATTTT.

In its sample, this clone was seen once. The chain is built from TRBV7-8 and TRBJ2-5; 7 nucleotides match TRBD1. The CDR3 contains 14 residues. In germline, CDR1 is SGHVS, CDR2 FQNEAQ. The junction had 3 bases not matched to a gene; V was cut back by 5 bases and J by 0 bases. CDR3 nucleotides: TGTGCCAGCAGCCTCGACAGGGACCAAGAGACCCAGTACTTC. Its protein product is CASSLDRDQETQYF.

In this sample, this clone turned up once. CDR3 in DNA: TGCGCCAGCAGCCAGCTAGGGACAGGGGAACCTGGGGACTATGGCTACACCTTC. Amino acids: CASSQLGTGEPGDYGYTF. The chain is built from TRBV4-1 and TRBJ1-2; 10 positions agree with TRBD1. The CDR3 is 18 residues long. Per the germline V gene, CDR1 is MGHRA and CDR2 is YSYEKL. Trimming removed 3 bases from V and 3 bases from J; junction bases left unmatched: 13.

In this sample, this clone turned up a few times. The chain recombines TRBV7-9 with TRBJ1-4; D gene uncertain. The V end was cut by 5 bases, the J end by 8 bases, with 18 bases between. The CDR3 extends over 15 amino acids. Germline V gives CDR1 SEHNR, CDR2 FQNEAQ (reference sequence). This CDR3 reads CASSPGPTREEKLFF. The CDR3 bases are TGTGCCAGCAGCCCCGGACCAACCCGGGAAGAAAAACTGTTTTTT.

In its sample, this clone was seen once. The genes are TRBV7-9 and TRBJ1-5; no firm D call. V was clipped by 3 bases and J by 2 bases, with 11 bases between them. The V gene's germline CDR1 is SEHNR and CDR2 FQNEAQ (reference sequence). The CDR3 contains 15 residues. The CDR3 DNA sequence: TGTGCCAGCAGCTTGGAAGAGGGTGGCAATCAGCCCCAGCATTTT. It specifies CASSLEEGGNQPQHF.